The rows below give T cell receptor beta chains drawn from one sample of a study of blood T cell repertoires in COVID-19. Generated by immunoSEQ multiplex PCR, the TCRdb table keeps only in-frame clones and is missing some. Of over 90,000 clones in the sample, around 80% were seen once. The sequencing sample was made of peripheral blood. These receptors were taken from a man between 60 and 75 years old with active or convalescent COVID-19. Both conserved end residues are trimmed from each CDR3. A D gene is named only where the DNA matches it firmly.

v_gene: TRBV7-8; d_gene: .; j_gene: TRBJ1-1; len: 11; CDR3aa: ASLREINTEAF
v_gene: TRBV2; d_gene: .; j_gene: TRBJ1-1; len: 10; CDR3aa: ARGARVTEAF
v_gene: TRBV18; d_gene: TRBD1; j_gene: TRBJ2-5; len: 13; CDR3aa: ASSQSQGAEETQY
v_gene: TRBV19; d_gene: TRBD2; j_gene: TRBJ2-1; len: 11; CDR3aa: ASSTSGYNEQF
v_gene: TRBV6-1; d_gene: .; j_gene: TRBJ2-1; len: 14; CDR3aa: ASSELGQISYNEQF
v_gene: TRBV6-5; d_gene: TRBD1; j_gene: TRBJ2-7; len: 13; CDR3aa: ASSYRTGRSYEQY
v_gene: TRBV13; d_gene: .; j_gene: TRBJ1-1; len: 13; CDR3aa: ASSPPVRMNTEAF
v_gene: TRBV11-2; d_gene: TRBD2; j_gene: TRBJ2-1; len: 13; CDR3aa: ASSPPGGPYNEQF
v_gene: TRBV10-2; d_gene: TRBD1; j_gene: TRBJ1-1; len: 11; CDR3aa: ASSEQGWSEAF
v_gene: TRBV2; d_gene: .; j_gene: TRBJ1-5; len: 12; CDR3aa: ASSTTDSNQPQH
v_gene: TRBV19; d_gene: .; j_gene: TRBJ2-5; len: 11; CDR3aa: ASRRGLGETQY
v_gene: TRBV19; d_gene: TRBD1; j_gene: TRBJ1-2; len: 13; CDR3aa: ASSNPGQGFYGYT
v_gene: TRBV29-1; d_gene: TRBD2; j_gene: TRBJ2-7; len: 13; CDR3aa: SVDRRASGSYEQY
v_gene: TRBV18; d_gene: .; j_gene: TRBJ1-5; len: 12; CDR3aa: ASSPGGMGQPQH
v_gene: TRBV28; d_gene: .; j_gene: TRBJ1-2; len: 14; CDR3aa: ASSLGVSWRVYGYT
v_gene: TRBV3-1/TRBV3-2; d_gene: .; j_gene: TRBJ2-1; len: 12; CDR3aa: ASSQRWGSYEQF
v_gene: TRBV27; d_gene: .; j_gene: TRBJ2-6; len: 13; CDR3aa: ASSFWLSGANVLT
v_gene: TRBV10-3; d_gene: .; j_gene: TRBJ1-1; len: 10; CDR3aa: AVKQGRTEAF
v_gene: TRBV7-9; d_gene: .; j_gene: TRBJ2-1; len: 12; CDR3aa: ASSFFLDYNEQF
v_gene: TRBV7-2; d_gene: TRBD1; j_gene: TRBJ1-4; len: 15; CDR3aa: ASSSRTGSAANEKLF
v_gene: TRBV5-4; d_gene: .; j_gene: TRBJ1-1; len: 11; CDR3aa: ASSLQKNTEAF
v_gene: TRBV10-1; d_gene: TRBD2; j_gene: TRBJ2-3; len: 12; CDR3aa: ASSDASGRGTQY
v_gene: TRBV19; d_gene: TRBD2; j_gene: TRBJ2-5; len: 14; CDR3aa: ASSMVAGGPEETQY
v_gene: TRBV18; d_gene: .; j_gene: TRBJ2-1; len: 12; CDR3aa: ASSPDLIYNEQF
v_gene: TRBV4-1; d_gene: TRBD1; j_gene: TRBJ2-1; len: 13; CDR3aa: ASSQDHTGVGEQF
v_gene: TRBV19; d_gene: .; j_gene: TRBJ1-1; len: 13; CDR3aa: ASSNPGGQDTEAF
v_gene: TRBV5-6; d_gene: TRBD1; j_gene: TRBJ1-2; len: 13; CDR3aa: ASSLFGQGNYGYT
v_gene: TRBV19; d_gene: TRBD1; j_gene: TRBJ1-2; len: 10; CDR3aa: ASAEGASGYT
v_gene: TRBV29-1; d_gene: .; j_gene: TRBJ1-1; len: 12; CDR3aa: SVERGNANTEAF
v_gene: TRBV11-3; d_gene: .; j_gene: TRBJ1-3; len: 14; CDR3aa: ASSLRTDFSGNTIY
v_gene: TRBV19; d_gene: TRBD1; j_gene: TRBJ2-4; len: 12; CDR3aa: ANRSEGQGNIQY
v_gene: TRBV7-2; d_gene: .; j_gene: TRBJ2-2; len: 13; CDR3aa: ASSPGPRTTGELF
v_gene: TRBV27; d_gene: TRBD1; j_gene: .; len: 15; CDR3aa: ASSLKGGTGVAYEQY
v_gene: TRBV5-1; d_gene: .; j_gene: TRBJ2-3; len: 9; CDR3aa: ASKSTDTQY
v_gene: TRBV30; d_gene: .; j_gene: TRBJ1-2; len: 9; CDR3aa: AWNRAYGYT
v_gene: TRBV9; d_gene: .; j_gene: TRBJ2-3; len: 12; CDR3aa: ASSERLGTDTQY
v_gene: TRBV19; d_gene: .; j_gene: TRBJ1-2; len: 13; CDR3aa: ASTNSGGRDYGYT
v_gene: TRBV28; d_gene: .; j_gene: TRBJ1-2; len: 12; CDR3aa: ASSLRQDNYGYT
v_gene: TRBV7-2; d_gene: TRBD2; j_gene: TRBJ2-2; len: 14; CDR3aa: ASSLLASGHTGELF
v_gene: TRBV29-1; d_gene: .; j_gene: TRBJ2-2; len: 13; CDR3aa: SVRGTAANTGELF
v_gene: TRBV6-7; d_gene: TRBD1; j_gene: TRBJ2-2; len: 15; CDR3aa: ASSSLGTGKDTGELF
v_gene: TRBV4-3; d_gene: .; j_gene: TRBJ1-1; len: 13; CDR3aa: ASSPHPVGGTEAF
v_gene: TRBV6-2/TRBV6-3; d_gene: .; j_gene: TRBJ2-6; len: 14; CDR3aa: ASSYQDSSGANVLT
v_gene: TRBV19; d_gene: TRBD1; j_gene: TRBJ2-7; len: 13; CDR3aa: ASSIAGTGFHEQY
v_gene: TRBV6-1; d_gene: TRBD2; j_gene: TRBJ2-5; len: 13; CDR3aa: ASSEGRQGGRDQY
v_gene: TRBV11-3; d_gene: .; j_gene: TRBJ1-2; len: 11; CDR3aa: ASSYAVNYGYT